This T cell receptor (beta chain) appears in the sequencing data of a study of T-cell memory formation after mild COVID-19. Broader study findings: Clones contracting over day 15 to 85 were CD4/CD8 balanced, with later expanders leaning CD4+.

Via MiXCR, TCRdb re-called the 5' RACE reads, giving one row per CDR3 protein. Of fewer than 700,000 distinct CDR3 sequences listed, roughly a fifth are singletons. Turning to this clonotype: Its antigen is currently unknown.

Germline CDR1 SNHLY, CDR2 FYNNEI. V shed 1 base and J 5 bases; nucleotides not matched to a gene: 1. The CDR3 runs 13 residues. This sequence joins TRBV2 and TRBJ2-5, with 7 bases matching TRBD2. The source is an adult woman who had mild COVID-19 (a few samples of this study predate the infection). Cell type and time point are not known. The sample was PBMCs or a T cell subset sorted from them (not recorded which). CDR3 residues: CASSEEAGETQYF. CDR3 in DNA: TGTGCCAGCAGTGAAGAAGCGGGGGAGACCCAGTACTTC.